The text below deals with one TCR beta chain. As yet, its antigen is unknown. The sample comes from a study of T cell repertoires in cytomegalovirus infection. At the level of the study: Evidence of both CMV infection and a matching HLA type came from public TCR beta signatures.

Study-level findings and limits: In two of eight donors, the top clonotype was HLA-C-restricted CMV-specific.

Via MiXCR, TCRdb re-called the reads, giving one row per CDR3 protein. The repertoire has about 740,000 distinct CDR3 sequences, about 40% of them found once; the top ten carry 2.5% to 3.5%. Per germline, CDR1 MGHRA and CDR2 YSYEKL. The CDR3 extends over 15 amino acids. Trimming pared 2 bases from V and 3 bases from J, leaving 13 bases between. The TCR sequence derives from a human donor in good health (CMV status not recorded). Some clones in this sample may be carry-over from other donors' samples. The material sequenced was PBMCs. The chain carries TRBV4-1 and TRBJ1-1, with D perhaps matching TRBD1 (5 bases). The CDR3 loop is CASSQQGSEDTEAFF. The CDR3 DNA reads as TGCGCCAGCAGCCAACAGGGATCAGAGGACACTGAAGCTTTCTTT.